A single sample gave rise to the 26 T cell receptor beta chains below, sequenced in a study of T-cell reconstitution after alpha-beta-depleted transplantation in children. Unique molecular identifiers tagged the TCRbeta library. TCRdb analysed the PCR reads with MiXCR anew, one entry per CDR3 protein. The sample has 350,000 to 450,000 distinct CDR3 sequences, about an eighth seen once; the top ten hold approximately 4.3%. The sample consisted of PBMCs, taken from the stem cell graft. These receptors were obtained from a human donor who donated a stem cell graft to a child with Fanconi anemia.

This clonotype has just a few counts. The V and J genes are TRBV2 and TRBJ2-2; perhaps TRBD2 as D (6 bases). CDR1 is SNHLY and CDR2 is FYNNEI in the germline V gene. The length of the CDR3 is 16 residues. V lost 4 bases, J lost 1 base, and 13 bases lay in between. The CDR3 sequence: CASSGDGGLNTGELFF. Written as DNA, the CDR3 is TGTGCCAGCAGTGGGGATGGAGGGCTGAACACCGGGGAGCTGTTTTTT.

In this sample, this clonotype turned up a few times. The chain is built from TRBV19 and TRBJ2-2, with 8 nucleotides matching TRBD1. CDR1 LNHDA and CDR2 SQIVND come from the germline V gene (reference sequence). This CDR3 is 14 amino acids long. V dropped 8 bases and J dropped 2; count of bases not matched to a gene: 4. CDR3 sequence reads: CASGQGANTGELFF. In nucleotides, the CDR3 is TGTGCCAGTGGTCAGGGGGCTAACACCGGGGAGCTGTTTTTT. Combining the CDR3 with reference TRBV19 and TRBJ2-2 gives the whole variable domain DGGITQSPKYLFRKEGQNVTLSCEQNLNHDAMYWYRQDPGQGLRLIYYSQIVNDFQKGDIAEGYSVSREKKESFPLTVTSAQKNPTAFYLCASGQGANTGELFFGEGSRLTVL.

This rearrangement joins TRBV20-1 to TRBJ2-1; the D is unclear. V dropped 1 base and J dropped 7 bases, with 8 bases sitting between them. CDR3 length: 12 amino acids. Germline CDR1 and CDR2: DFQATT and SNEGSKA (reference sequence). Here the CDR3 reads CSARAILNEQFF. The CDR3 DNA sequence: TGCAGTGCTAGAGCGATATTAAATGAGCAGTTCTTC.

This chain joins TRBV7-2 and TRBJ2-1, with no clear D. This CDR3 contains 12 residues. Trimming removed 1 base from V and 11 bases from J, with 9 bases in between. The germline V gene encodes CDR1 SGHTA and CDR2 FQGNSA. The chain's CDR3 is CASSLGPGKQFF. The CDR3 DNA reads as TGTGCCAGCAGCTTAGGGCCGGGTAAGCAGTTCTTC.

This clonotype was recorded at least ten times. The chain joins TRBV12-3 or TRBV12-4 to TRBJ2-5; 8 bases agree with TRBD2. The V segment lost 2 bases and the J segment 5 bases; nucleotides outside the gene matches: 10. The CDR3 length is 16 residues. The CDR3, as DNA: TGTGCCAGCAGTTTATTGGGAGCGGGGGAGCAGGAGACCCAGTACTTC. It encodes CASSLLGAGEQETQYF.

The rearrangement links TRBV5-5 to TRBJ2-2, with D possibly TRBD2 on 5 matching bases. Germline CDR1 reads SGHKS; CDR2 reads YYEKEE (reference sequence). V lost 6 bases and J lost 6, with 18 bases in between. CDR3 length equals 15 residues. This CDR3 is CASILPGLGAGELFF. The CDR3 DNA reads TGTGCCAGCATATTGCCGGGGTTAGGCGCCGGGGAGCTGTTTTTT.

This clonotype was observed a handful of times. The chain is built from TRBV9 and TRBJ2-2; 7 bases align to TRBD1. J lost 0 bases, V lost 3 bases, and 5 bases had no gene match. There are 16 residues in the CDR3. Germline V gene lookup returns CDR1 SGDLS and CDR2 YYNGEE. The CDR3 region is CASSAGQVSNTGELFF. DNA for the CDR3: TGTGCCAGCAGCGCCGGACAGGTATCGAACACCGGGGAGCTGTTTTTT.

This clonotype showed up many times. The chain employs TRBV24-1 and TRBJ2-1; 10 nucleotides align to TRBD2. Germline V lookup: CDR1 KGHDR, CDR2 SFDVKD. The CDR3 spans 14 residues. The trim removed 2 bases at V and 10 bases at J, leaving 4 bases unmatched. The DNA for the CDR3 is TGTGCCACCAGTGATTCCGGGACTAGCGTCGAGCAGTTCTTC. The encoded protein is CATSDSGTSVEQFF.

The CDR3 is CSARDSSKSPLHF. Here the CDR3 DNA reads TGCAGTGCTAGAGATTCTTCCAAATCACCCCTCCACTTT. The gene calls are TRBV20-1 and TRBJ1-6; the D is unclear. There are 13 residues in the CDR3. V lost 0 bases and J 10 bases, leaving 10 bases between the germline ends. In germline, CDR1 is DFQATT, CDR2 SNEGSKA (reference sequence).

This clonotype was seen a few times. The rearrangement uses TRBV5-1 and TRBJ1-1; D gene uncertain. V was shortened by 0 bases and J by 3 bases, with 12 bases between the two germline ends. This CDR3 contains 15 residues. Germline assignment: CDR1 SGHRS and CDR2 YFSETQ. In nucleotides, the CDR3 is TGCGCCAGCAGCTTGGAAGGATACGGGGACACTGAAGCTTTCTTT. Translation gives CASSLEGYGDTEAFF.

The rearrangement uses TRBV20-1 and TRBJ2-2, with D possibly TRBD1 on 6 matching bases. Trimming took 1 base from V and 7 from J, leaving 10 bases between them. CDR1 is DFQATT, CDR2 SNEGSKA, per germline (reference sequence). This CDR3 comprises 13 residues. Written as DNA, the CDR3 is TGCAGTGCTAGAGCCAGGGGTGACGGGGAGCTGTTTTTT. As protein: CSARARGDGELFF.

A few counts support this clonotype. The chain recombines TRBV2 with TRBJ2-1; no definite D call. The germline V gene has CDR1 SNHLY and CDR2 FYNNEI. The CDR3 is 15 residues long. The ends were cut back, 5 bases at V and 4 bases at J, with 15 bases in the middle. The CDR3 spells CASSPTMTAYNEQFF. CDR3 DNA sequence: TGTGCCAGCAGTCCTACAATGACTGCTTACAATGAGCAGTTCTTC.

This clonotype has only a few counts. The chain is built from TRBV24-1 and TRBJ2-2; 9 nucleotides align to TRBD2. Germline V CDR1 and CDR2: KGHDR, SFDVKD. The V and J ends lost 4 bases and 6 bases, in that order; junction bases with no gene match: 5. CDR3 length: 15 residues. The CDR3 DNA is TGTGCCACCAGTGAATTAGCGGGGGACGCCGGGGAGCTGTTTTTT. Its translation: CATSELAGDAGELFF.

The V and J genes are TRBV3-1 and TRBJ1-2; D possibly corresponds to TRBD1 (5 bases). This CDR3 is 14 amino acids long. The germline gives CDR1 LGHDT, CDR2 YNNKEL (reference sequence). V was cut by 7 bases and J by 5 bases, with 17 bases left in between. Here the CDR3 reads CASNHGGTAYGYTF. The CDR3, as DNA: TGTGCCAGCAATCATGGGGGGACCGCGTATGGCTACACCTTC.

This clonotype was seen ten or more times. This chain links TRBV6-2 or TRBV6-3 with TRBJ2-7; TRBD2 matches at 9 bases. The V gene's germline CDR1 is MNHEY and CDR2 SVGEGT. V trimming: 0 bases; J trimming: 3 bases; junction bases outside the gene matches: 6. This CDR3 comprises 16 residues. CDR3 nucleotide sequence: TGTGCCAGCAGTTACTCGAGGCTAGCGGGGCACTACGAGCAGTACTTC. This codes for CASSYSRLAGHYEQYF.

This clonotype has only a few counts. The rearrangement joins TRBV2 to TRBJ1-1, with D tentatively TRBD1 (6 bases). Germline V gene data show CDR1 as SNHLY and CDR2 as FYNNEI. CDR3 length equals 15 residues. V was cut by 2 bases and J by 4 bases, with 14 bases left in between. As DNA, the CDR3 is TGTGCCAGCAGTGAATCTCTAGGCAGGGGCACTGAAGCTTTCTTT. Translated: CASSESLGRGTEAFF.

This clonotype was detected many times. This chain uses TRBV5-1 with TRBJ2-4, with TRBD1 identical over 7 bases. J gave up 8 bases and V 6 bases, and 11 bases lay outside the gene matches. CDR3 size: 14 residues. Germline CDR1 is SGHRS and CDR2 is YFSETQ. The CDR3 reads CASKAGTERDIQYF. The CDR3 nucleotides read TGCGCCAGCAAGGCCGGGACAGAGAGAGACATTCAGTACTTC.

This clonotype has just a few counts. The chain couples TRBV7-9 to TRBJ1-1, with no clear D. The CDR3 sequence is 11 residues long. Trimming took off 1 base at V and 14 bases at J, with 11 bases between the two ends. The germline V gene encodes CDR1 SEHNR and CDR2 FQNEAQ (reference sequence). The CDR3 loop reads CASSLGPRRFF. The CDR3 DNA reads TGTGCCAGCAGCTTAGGTCCAAGAAGATTCTTT.

The table lists this clonotype with many counts. V and J are TRBV7-9 and TRBJ2-2, with D hard to call. Trimming cost V 2 bases and J 0 bases, with 4 bases left between them. Germline V gene data show CDR1 as SEHNR and CDR2 as FQNEAQ (reference sequence). The CDR3 sequence is 14 residues long. The CDR3 sequence is CASSLSPNTGELFF. In DNA, the CDR3 is TGTGCCAGCAGCTTAAGCCCGAACACCGGGGAGCTGTTTTTT.

The gene calls are TRBV7-9 and TRBJ2-2; D not certain. The length of the CDR3 is 15 residues. The V gene lost 11 bases and the J gene lost 0 bases, with 16 bases spanning the gap. CDR1 and CDR2 (germline): SEHNR, FQNEAQ (reference sequence). In DNA, the CDR3 is TGTGCCTTTCACCCGCTGTCGTCGAACACCGGGGAGCTGTTTTTT. Translated, it gives CAFHPLSSNTGELFF.

This chain joins TRBV11-2 and TRBJ1-3; 7 bases agree with TRBD1. Trimming took 4 bases from V and 2 from J; bases not matched to a gene: 8. The CDR3 totals 16 residues. The germline V gene encodes CDR1 SGHAT and CDR2 FQNNGV. CDR3 region: CASSYRGPPTGNTIYF. The CDR3 DNA reads TGTGCCAGCAGCTACAGGGGACCTCCAACTGGAAACACCATATATTTT.

This clonotype came up many times. The chain couples TRBV20-1 to TRBJ2-1, with TRBD2 identical over 13 bases. Germline trimming cut 7 bases from V and 3 bases from J; bases unmatched to any gene: 15. CDR3 size: 18 residues. Per germline, CDR1 DFQATT and CDR2 SNEGSKA (reference sequence). The CDR3 nucleotides are TGCAGTGGAACGACTAGCGGGGGGATCCTGCTCCACTACAATGAGCAGTTCTTC. Its translation: CSGTTSGGILLHYNEQFF.

In this sample, this clonotype turned up a few times. V and J are TRBV5-1 and TRBJ2-1; the D is unclear. Germline lookup yields CDR1 SGHRS and CDR2 YFSETQ. Between the trimmed V and J ends, which lost 0 bases and 5 bases, there was a span of 6 bases. The length of the CDR3 is 13 residues. CDR3 coding DNA: TGCGCCAGCAGCTTGGATGCCGACAATGAGCAGTTCTTC. Translated, it gives CASSLDADNEQFF.

V and J are TRBV28 and TRBJ1-1, with 7 bases fitting TRBD1. Germline V gives CDR1 MDHEN, CDR2 SYDVKM. The CDR3 sequence is 13 residues long. J gave up 6 bases and V 6 bases, and 7 bases lay outside the gene matches. CDR3: CASRKTGFPEAFF. The CDR3 DNA reads TGTGCCAGCAGGAAGACAGGGTTCCCTGAAGCTTTCTTT.

In its sample, this clonotype was seen a few times. The CDR3 sequence: CATSLRTVFYEQYF. The CDR3 region has the DNA TGTGCCACCAGCCTTCGGACAGTCTTCTACGAGCAGTACTTC. The chain couples TRBV15 to TRBJ2-7, with D possibly matching TRBD1 (6 bases). Germline V gives CDR1 LNHNV, CDR2 YYDKDF (reference sequence). V was clipped by 5 bases and J by 3 bases, with 14 bases between them. The CDR3 covers 14 residues.

J is TRBJ2-3 and V is TRBV11-2; TRBD2 might be the D (5 bases). V lost 5 bases to trimming and J lost 2 bases, with 14 bases between them. Looked up from germline, CDR1 is SGHAT and CDR2 is FQNNGV. The CDR3 totals 15 residues. In DNA form, the CDR3 reads TGTGCCAGCAGCCGGAGGCGGCTGTCCACAGATACGCAGTATTTT. It specifies CASSRRRLSTDTQYF.